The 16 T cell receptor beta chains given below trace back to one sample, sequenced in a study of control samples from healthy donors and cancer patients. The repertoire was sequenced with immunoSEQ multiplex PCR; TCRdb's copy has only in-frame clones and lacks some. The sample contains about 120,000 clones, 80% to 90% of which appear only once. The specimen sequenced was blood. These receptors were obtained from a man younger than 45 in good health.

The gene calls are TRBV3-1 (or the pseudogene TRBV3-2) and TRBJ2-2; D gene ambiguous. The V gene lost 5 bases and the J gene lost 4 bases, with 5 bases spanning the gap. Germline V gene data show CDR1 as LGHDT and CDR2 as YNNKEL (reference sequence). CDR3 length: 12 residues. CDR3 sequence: CASSEVTGELFF. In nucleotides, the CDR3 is TGTGCCAGCAGCGAGGTCACCGGGGAGCTGTTTTTT.

In DNA, the CDR3 is TGTGCCAGCAGCTTTCGGGACAGCCATAATTCACCCCTCCACTTT. This codes for CASSFRDSHNSPLHF. V gene TRBV11-2 combines with J gene TRBJ1-6; 7 bases align to TRBD1. There are 15 residues in the CDR3. After removal of 3 bases from V and 5 bases from J, the junction contained 4 bases not matched to a gene. Germline V lookup: CDR1 SGHAT, CDR2 FQNNGV.

CDR3 amino acids: CASSQAFVNEQFF. In DNA form, the CDR3 reads TGTGCCAGCAGCCAAGCGTTTGTAAATGAGCAGTTCTTC. The chain employs TRBV3-1 (or the pseudogene TRBV3-2) and TRBJ2-1; D unclear. Looked up from germline, CDR1 is LGHDT and CDR2 is YNNKEL (reference sequence). This CDR3 region has 13 residues. Trimming pared 1 base from V and 7 bases from J, leaving 8 bases between.

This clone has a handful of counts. The CDR3 region has the DNA TGTGCCAGCAGCTTGAAAGGGGGGAGTGAGCCCCAGCATTTT. This gives the protein CASSLKGGSEPQHF. The chain is built from TRBV5-6 and TRBJ1-5, with D tentatively TRBD1 (6 bases). The CDR3 contains 14 residues. The V end lost 1 base, the J end lost 8 bases, and 13 bases lay between the germline ends. Germline-derived CDR1 and CDR2 are SGHDT and YYEEEE.

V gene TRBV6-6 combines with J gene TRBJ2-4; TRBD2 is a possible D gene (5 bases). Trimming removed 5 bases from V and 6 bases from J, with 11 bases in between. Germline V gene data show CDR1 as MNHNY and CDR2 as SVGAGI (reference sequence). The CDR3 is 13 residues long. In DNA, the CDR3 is TGTGCCAGCAGTCTGGGAGTCGGAAACATTCAGTACTTC. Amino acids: CASSLGVGNIQYF.

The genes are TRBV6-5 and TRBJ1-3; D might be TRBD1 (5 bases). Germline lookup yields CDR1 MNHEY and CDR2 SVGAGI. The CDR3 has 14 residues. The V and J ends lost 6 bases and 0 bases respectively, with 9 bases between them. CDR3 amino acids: CASSGTVSGNTIYF. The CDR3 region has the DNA TGTGCCAGCAGCGGGACGGTCTCTGGAAACACCATATATTTT.

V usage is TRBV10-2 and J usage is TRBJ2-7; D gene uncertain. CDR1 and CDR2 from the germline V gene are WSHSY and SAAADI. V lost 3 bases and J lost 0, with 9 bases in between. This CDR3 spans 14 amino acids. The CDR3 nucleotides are TGCGCCAGCAGTGATCAGCCCACCTCCTACGAGCAGTACGTC. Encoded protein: CASSDQPTSYEQYV.

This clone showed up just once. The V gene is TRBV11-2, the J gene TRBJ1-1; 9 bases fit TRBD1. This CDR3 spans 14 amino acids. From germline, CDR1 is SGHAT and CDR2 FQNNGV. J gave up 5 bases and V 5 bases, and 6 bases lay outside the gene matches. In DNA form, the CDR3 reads TGTGCCAGCAGCGTACAGGGGGCTGGGACTGAAGCTTTCTTT. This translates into CASSVQGAGTEAFF.

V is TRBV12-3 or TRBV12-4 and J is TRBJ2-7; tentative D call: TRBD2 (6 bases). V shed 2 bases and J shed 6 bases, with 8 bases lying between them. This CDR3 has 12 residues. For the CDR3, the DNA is TGTGCCAGCAGTTTATCCGGGGGCGAGCAGTACTTC. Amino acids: CASSLSGGEQYF.

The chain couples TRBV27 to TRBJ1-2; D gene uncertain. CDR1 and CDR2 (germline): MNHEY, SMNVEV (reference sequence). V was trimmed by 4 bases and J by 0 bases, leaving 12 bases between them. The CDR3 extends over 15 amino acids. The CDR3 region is CASSSRSATNYGYTF. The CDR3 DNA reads TGTGCCAGCAGTTCAAGGTCGGCAACTAACTATGGCTACACCTTC.

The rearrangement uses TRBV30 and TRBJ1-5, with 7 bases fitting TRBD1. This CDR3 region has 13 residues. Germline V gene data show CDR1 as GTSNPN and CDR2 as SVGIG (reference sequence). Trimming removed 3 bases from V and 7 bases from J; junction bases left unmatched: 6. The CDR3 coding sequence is TGTGCCTGGAGCGTACAGGGGCGACAGCCCCAGCATTTT. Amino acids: CAWSVQGRQPQHF.

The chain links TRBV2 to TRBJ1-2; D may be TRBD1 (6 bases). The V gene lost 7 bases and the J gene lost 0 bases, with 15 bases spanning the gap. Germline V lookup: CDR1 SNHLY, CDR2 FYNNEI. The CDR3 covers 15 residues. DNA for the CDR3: TGTGCCAGCACCCCGGACAGAACCTCTAACTATGGCTACACCTTC. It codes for CASTPDRTSNYGYTF.

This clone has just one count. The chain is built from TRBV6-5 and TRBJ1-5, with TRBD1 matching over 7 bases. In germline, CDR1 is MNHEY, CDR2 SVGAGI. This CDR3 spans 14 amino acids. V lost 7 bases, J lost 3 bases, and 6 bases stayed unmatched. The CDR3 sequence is CASTFDRVNQPQHF. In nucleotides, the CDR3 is TGTGCCAGCACTTTCGACAGGGTCAATCAGCCCCAGCATTTT.

The CDR3 coding sequence is TGTGCCTGGAGTGTACACAGGGGCAAAAACATTCAGTACTTC. It encodes CAWSVHRGKNIQYF. The rearrangement joins TRBV30 to TRBJ2-4, with 7 bases that match TRBD1. J gave up 3 bases and V 0 bases, and 2 bases lay outside the gene matches. This CDR3 has 14 residues. Germline-derived CDR1 and CDR2 are GTSNPN and SVGIG (reference sequence).

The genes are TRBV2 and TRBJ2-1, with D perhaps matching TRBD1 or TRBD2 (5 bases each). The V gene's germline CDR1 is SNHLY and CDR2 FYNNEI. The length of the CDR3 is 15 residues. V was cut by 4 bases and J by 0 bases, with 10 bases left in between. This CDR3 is CASSGGRNSYNEQFF. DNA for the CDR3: TGTGCCAGCAGTGGGGGACGGAACTCCTACAATGAGCAGTTCTTC. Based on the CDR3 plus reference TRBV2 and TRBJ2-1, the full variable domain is EPEVTQTPSHQVTQMGQEVILRCVPISNHLYFYWYRQILGQKVEFLVSFYNNEISEKSEIFDDQFSVERPDGSNFTLKIRSTKLEDSAMYFCASSGGRNSYNEQFFGPGTRLTVL.

CDR3 protein: CASKLLSSYNEQFF. The CDR3 coding sequence is TGCGCCAGCAAGTTGCTGAGCTCCTACAATGAGCAGTTCTTC. The rearrangement uses TRBV5-1 and TRBJ2-1; D is undetermined. Looked up from germline, CDR1 is SGHRS and CDR2 is YFSETQ. This CDR3 is 14 amino acids long. Trimming took 6 bases from V and 0 from J, leaving 10 bases between them.